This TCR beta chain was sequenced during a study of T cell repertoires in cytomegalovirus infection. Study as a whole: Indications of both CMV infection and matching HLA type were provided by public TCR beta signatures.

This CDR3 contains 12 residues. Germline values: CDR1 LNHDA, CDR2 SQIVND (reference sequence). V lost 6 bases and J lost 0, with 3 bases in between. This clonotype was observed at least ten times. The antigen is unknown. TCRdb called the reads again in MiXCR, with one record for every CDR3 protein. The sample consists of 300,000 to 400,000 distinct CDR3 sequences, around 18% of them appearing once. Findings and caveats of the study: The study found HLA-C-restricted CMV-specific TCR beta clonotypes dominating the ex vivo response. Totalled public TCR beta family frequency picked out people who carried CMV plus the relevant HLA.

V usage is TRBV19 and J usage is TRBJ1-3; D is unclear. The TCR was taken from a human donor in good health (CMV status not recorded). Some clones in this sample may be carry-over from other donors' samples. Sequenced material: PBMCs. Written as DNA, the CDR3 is TGTGCCAGTAGAACCTCTGGAAACACCATATATTTT. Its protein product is CASRTSGNTIYF.